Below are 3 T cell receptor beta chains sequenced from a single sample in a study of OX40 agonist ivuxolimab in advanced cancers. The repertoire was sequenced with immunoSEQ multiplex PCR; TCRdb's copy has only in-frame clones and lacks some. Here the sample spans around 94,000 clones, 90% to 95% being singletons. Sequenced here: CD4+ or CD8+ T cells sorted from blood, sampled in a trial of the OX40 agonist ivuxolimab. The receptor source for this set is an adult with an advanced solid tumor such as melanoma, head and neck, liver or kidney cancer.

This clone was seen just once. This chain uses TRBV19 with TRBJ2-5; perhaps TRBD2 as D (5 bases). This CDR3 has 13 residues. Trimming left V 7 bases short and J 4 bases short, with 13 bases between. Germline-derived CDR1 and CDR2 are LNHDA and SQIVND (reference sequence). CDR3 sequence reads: CASTMGERETQYF. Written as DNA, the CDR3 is TGTGCCAGTACCATGGGAGAGAGAGAGACCCAGTACTTC.

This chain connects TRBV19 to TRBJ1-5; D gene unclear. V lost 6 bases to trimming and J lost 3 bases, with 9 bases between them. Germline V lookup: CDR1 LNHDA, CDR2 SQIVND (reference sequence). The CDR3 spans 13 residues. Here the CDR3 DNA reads TGTGCCAGTAGCGAACAGTACAATCAGCCCCAGCATTTT. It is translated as CASSEQYNQPQHF.

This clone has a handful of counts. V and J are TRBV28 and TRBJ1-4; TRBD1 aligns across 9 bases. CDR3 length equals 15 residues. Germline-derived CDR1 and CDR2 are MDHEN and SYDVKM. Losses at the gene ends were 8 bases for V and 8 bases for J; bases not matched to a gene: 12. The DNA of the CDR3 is TGTGCCAGCGGGCGTAGGACAGGGGTGGAAGAAAAACTGTTTTTT. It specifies CASGRRTGVEEKLFF.